This is a list of T cell receptor beta chains from one sample in a study of T cell repertoires in cytomegalovirus infection. For these TCRs, the target antigens are not known. From the reads, TCRdb called clonotypes with MiXCR, one entry per CDR3 protein. The sample comprises a few hundred thousand distinct CDR3 sequences, about 35% of which are singletons, and roughly 12% rests with the top ten. The sequencing used cultured PBMCs, collected from culture after CMV antigen stimulation. The receptors here all came from a human donor in good health (CMV status not recorded). Some clones in this sample may be carry-over from other donors' samples. The CDR3 runs from the conserved cysteine through the conserved F or W. Each record gives: D gene, V gene, clone size, J gene, CDR3 DNA, CDR3 protein. The D gene is left open where the match is weak. Not all rows give a size; the values are once, few, many and, for expanded clones, a class.

TRBD2	TRBV7-2	.	TRBJ2-1	TGTGCCAGCAGGCTAGCGGGGTACTCCAATGAGCAGTTCTTC	CASRLAGYSNEQFF
TRBD2	TRBV7-8	.	TRBJ2-1	TGTGCCAGCAGCGAGCGGGAGGGCTGGAATGAGCAGTTCTTC	CASSEREGWNEQFF
.	TRBV10-3	.	TRBJ2-1	TGTGCCATCAGTGAGTTCGGTGAGCAGTTCTTC	CAISEFGEQFF
.	TRBV7-2	.	TRBJ1-1	TGTGCCAGCAGCATAGAGTTCATGAACACTGAAGCTTTCTTT	CASSIEFMNTEAFF
TRBD2	TRBV7-2	many	TRBJ2-2	TGTGCCAGCAGCTCGCGACTAGCTGACACCGGGGAGCTGTTTTTT	CASSSRLADTGELFF
.	TRBV7-2	few	TRBJ2-3	TGTGCCAGCAGCTTAGTGGCAGGGCTCACAGATACGCAGTATTTT	CASSLVAGLTDTQYF
.	TRBV4-1	.	TRBJ1-1	TGCGCCAGCAGCCAAGTTTTCGGGGCAAACACTGAAGCTTTCTTT	CASSQVFGANTEAFF
.	TRBV7-2	.	TRBJ2-1	TGTGCCAGCAGCTTAGTGGGTAGCGGAAAAACCAATGAGCAGTTCTTC	CASSLVGSGKTNEQFF
.	TRBV7-8	many	TRBJ2-1	TGTGCCAGCAGCGGTACCCGACTGGCCGGGGAGCAGTTCTTC	CASSGTRLAGEQFF
TRBD2	TRBV7-2	.	TRBJ2-7	TGTGCCAGCAGCCCTAGCGGGAGAGAGGAGCAGTACTTC	CASSPSGREEQYF
TRBD1	TRBV20-1	once	TRBJ1-2	TGCAGTGCTAAGTGGGACAGACTAATGAACTATGGCTACACCTTC	CSAKWDRLMNYGYTF
TRBD2	TRBV28	.	TRBJ2-4	TGTGCCAGCAGTTTGGGTGGGACTAGCAGAAACATTCAGTACTTC	CASSLGGTSRNIQYF
.	TRBV6-5	few	TRBJ1-2	TGTGCCAGTGTAGGGTTCTATGGCTACACCTTC	CASVGFYGYTF
.	TRBV7-4	.	TRBJ1-3	TGTGCCAGCAGCCCACCGACAGAGACTCTTTTCCATTTT	CASSPPTETLFHF
.	TRBV15	once	TRBJ1-4	TGTGCCACCAGCAGACCTGGGGGAGGTGAAAAACTGTTTTTT	CATSRPGGGEKLFF
.	TRBV7-2	.	TRBJ2-3	TGTGCCAGCAGCTTTGACGGGAAACACACAGATACGCAGTATTTT	CASSFDGKHTDTQYF
.	TRBV4-2	.	TRBJ2-5	TGTGCCAGCAGCCAAGAGGAACTGATAGAGACCCAGTACTTC	CASSQEELIETQYF
TRBD1	TRBV4-1	.	TRBJ1-1	TGCGCCAGCAGCCAAGTCCTCGTAGGGACAGGGGGCACTGAAGCTTTCTTT	CASSQVLVGTGGTEAFF
.	TRBV9	once	TRBJ2-1	TGTGCCAGCAGCGTAGGAGGCAGTCCCTTTGAGCAGTTCTTC	CASSVGGSPFEQFF
.	TRBV6-1	.	TRBJ1-1	TGTGCCAGCTCCAAATCGAACACTGAAGCTTTCTTT	CASSKSNTEAFF
TRBD2	TRBV28	many	TRBJ2-7	TGTGCCAGCAGTCTAGCGGCAGTTCGGGTGGAGCAGTACTTC	CASSLAAVRVEQYF
.	TRBV4-1	.	TRBJ2-1	TGCGCCAGCAGCCAAGGAGTGAGTGAGCAGTTCTTC	CASSQGVSEQFF
.	TRBV20-1	.	TRBJ2-4	TGCAGTGCTGCCCAAAATGAAAACATTCAGTACTTC	CSAAQNENIQYF
TRBD2	TRBV28	few	TRBJ2-3	TGTGCCAGCAGAGTACCAAGCGGGAAGGACACAGATACGCAGTATTTT	CASRVPSGKDTDTQYF
TRBD2	TRBV7-2	.	TRBJ2-1	TGTGCCAGCAGCCTAGCGGCAACGTCCTCCTACAATGAGCAGTTCTTC	CASSLAATSSYNEQFF
.	TRBV27	once	TRBJ2-5	TGTGCCAGCAGGGAACTAGGGTGGGAAGAGACCCAGTACTTC	CASRELGWEETQYF
.	TRBV27	.	TRBJ1-4	TGTGCCAGCAGTGAAGGTTACAGTAATGAAAAACTGTTTTTT	CASSEGYSNEKLFF
TRBD2	TRBV12-5	.	TRBJ2-5	TGTGCTAGTGGTTTGAGACTAGCTGAGACCCAGTACTTC	CASGLRLAETQYF
.	TRBV28	few	TRBJ1-5	TGTGCCAGCAGAATTGGATTAGGCCGCAATCAGCCCCAGCATTTT	CASRIGLGRNQPQHF
.	TRBV7-9	few	TRBJ2-1	TGTGCCAGCAGCAAGCGGCAGGTCGATGAGCAGTTCTTC	CASSKRQVDEQFF
TRBD2	TRBV5-6	few	TRBJ2-3	TGTGCCAGCAGCTTTTACCTAGCGGGAGAAGTATTCAGTTCCACAGATACGCAGTATTTT	CASSFYLAGEVFSSTDTQYF
.	TRBV7-2	few	TRBJ2-7	TGTGCCAGCAGCCAGAGCCAGGGTAGATCCTACGAGCAGTACTTC	CASSQSQGRSYEQYF
.	TRBV7-6	few	TRBJ1-4	TGTGCCAGCAGCTTTGGGAGGAGGGAAAAACTGTTTTTT	CASSFGRREKLFF
.	TRBV12-3/TRBV12-4	.	TRBJ1-1	TGTGCCAGCAGTTTCGGCGGAATCATGAACACTGAAGCTTTCTTT	CASSFGGIMNTEAFF
.	TRBV4-3	few	TRBJ2-1	TGCGCCAGCAGCCAAGTACTAATTGGCGGTGCAATAAATGAGCAGTTCTTC	CASSQVLIGGAINEQFF
.	TRBV7-2	many	TRBJ2-5	TGTGCCAGCAGCTTACTCGTAAGGGGTGGTGGAGTCCAAGAGACCCAGTACTTC	CASSLLVRGGGVQETQYF
.	TRBV12-5	few	TRBJ1-1	TGTGCTAGTGGTTTGGAGGGGCCGGACACTGAAGCTTTCTTT	CASGLEGPDTEAFF
TRBD2	TRBV29-1	.	TRBJ2-3	TGCAGCGCCGGTCTCGGACTAGCGGGAGATACGCAGTATTTT	CSAGLGLAGDTQYF
TRBD2	TRBV10-3	many	TRBJ2-3	TGTGCCATCAGACCGGGACTAGCCGTAGATACGCAGTATTTT	CAIRPGLAVDTQYF
.	TRBV7-8	.	TRBJ2-2	TGTGCCAGCAGCTTAGGGTCCGGGACAAGCGGCGGGGAGCTGTTTTTT	CASSLGSGTSGGELFF
.	TRBV18	.	TRBJ2-5	TGTGCCAGCTCACACCGGGACTCGGGACAAGAGACCCAGTACTTC	CASSHRDSGQETQYF
.	TRBV7-9	.	TRBJ1-4	TGTGCCAGCAGCTCGCTGGTGGGTAATGAAAAACTGTTTTTT	CASSSLVGNEKLFF
TRBD1	TRBV6-1	many	TRBJ2-1	TGTGCCAGCAGTACCGGGACAGGGGCCTACAATGAGCAGTTCTTC	CASSTGTGAYNEQFF